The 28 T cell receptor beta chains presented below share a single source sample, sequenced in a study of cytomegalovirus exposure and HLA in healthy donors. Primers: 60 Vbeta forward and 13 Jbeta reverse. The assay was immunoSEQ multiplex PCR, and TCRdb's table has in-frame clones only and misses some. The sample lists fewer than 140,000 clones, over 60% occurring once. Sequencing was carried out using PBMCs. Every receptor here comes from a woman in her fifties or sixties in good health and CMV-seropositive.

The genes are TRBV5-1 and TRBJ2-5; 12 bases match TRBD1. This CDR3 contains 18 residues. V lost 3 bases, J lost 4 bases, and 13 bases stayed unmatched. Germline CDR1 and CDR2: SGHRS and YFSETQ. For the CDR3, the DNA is TGCGCCAGCAGCTATTACCGGGACAGGGGGCCTCAGGGAGAGACCCAGTACTTC. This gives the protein CASSYYRDRGPQGETQYF.

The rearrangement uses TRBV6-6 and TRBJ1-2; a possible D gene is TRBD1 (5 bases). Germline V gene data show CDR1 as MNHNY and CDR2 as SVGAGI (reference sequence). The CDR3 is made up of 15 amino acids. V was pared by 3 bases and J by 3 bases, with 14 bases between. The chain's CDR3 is CASSYSGGTHYGYTF. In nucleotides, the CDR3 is TGTGCCAGCAGTTATTCGGGGGGGACTCACTATGGCTACACCTTC.

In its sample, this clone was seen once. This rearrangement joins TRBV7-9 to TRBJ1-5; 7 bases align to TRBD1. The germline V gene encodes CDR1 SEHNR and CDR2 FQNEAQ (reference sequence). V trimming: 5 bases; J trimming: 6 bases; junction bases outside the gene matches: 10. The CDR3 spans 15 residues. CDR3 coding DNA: TGTGCCAGCAGCGCCGACAGGGTAGGGGTTCAGCCCCAGCATTTT. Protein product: CASSADRVGVQPQHF.

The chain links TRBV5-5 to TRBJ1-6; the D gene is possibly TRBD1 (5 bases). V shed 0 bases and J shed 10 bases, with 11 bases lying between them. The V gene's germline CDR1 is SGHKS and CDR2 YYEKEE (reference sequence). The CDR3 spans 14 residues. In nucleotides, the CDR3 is TGTGCCAGCAGCTTGGCCAGGGCGGGATCACCCCTCCACTTT. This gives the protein CASSLARAGSPLHF.

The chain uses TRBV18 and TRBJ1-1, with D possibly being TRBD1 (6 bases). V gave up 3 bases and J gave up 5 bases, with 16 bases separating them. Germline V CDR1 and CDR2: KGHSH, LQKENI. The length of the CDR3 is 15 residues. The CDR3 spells CASSPQSQGNTEAFF. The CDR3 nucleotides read TGTGCCAGCTCACCTCAATCGCAGGGGAATACTGAAGCTTTCTTT.

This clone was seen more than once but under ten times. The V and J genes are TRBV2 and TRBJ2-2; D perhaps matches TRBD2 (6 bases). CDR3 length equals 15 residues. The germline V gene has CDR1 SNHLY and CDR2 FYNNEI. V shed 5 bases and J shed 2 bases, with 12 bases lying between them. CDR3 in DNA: TGTGCCAGCAGTCCTGGGGGGACCAACACCGGGGAGCTGTTTTTT. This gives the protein CASSPGGTNTGELFF. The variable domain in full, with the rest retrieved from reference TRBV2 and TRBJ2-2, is EPEVTQTPSHQVTQMGQEVILRCVPISNHLYFYWYRQILGQKVEFLVSFYNNEISEKSEIFDDQFSVERPDGSNFTLKIRSTKLEDSAMYFCASSPGGTNTGELFFGEGSRLTVL.

The CDR3 loop reads CASSLRGTGNYGYTF. The CDR3 DNA reads TGTGCCAGCAGCCTACGCGGGACAGGGAACTATGGCTACACCTTC. The V gene is TRBV9, the J gene TRBJ1-2; 9 bases are a match to TRBD1. The junction had 6 bases not matched to a gene; V was cut back by 4 bases and J by 2 bases. The CDR3 loop spans 15 amino acids. Germline CDR1 SGDLS, CDR2 YYNGEE.

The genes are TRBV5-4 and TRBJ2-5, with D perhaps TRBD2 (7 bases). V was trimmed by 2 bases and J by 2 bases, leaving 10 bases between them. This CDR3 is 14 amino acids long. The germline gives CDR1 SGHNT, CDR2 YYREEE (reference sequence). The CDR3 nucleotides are TGTGCCAGCAGCTTCCGGGGGGCTCAAGAGACCCAGTACTTC. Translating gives CASSFRGAQETQYF.

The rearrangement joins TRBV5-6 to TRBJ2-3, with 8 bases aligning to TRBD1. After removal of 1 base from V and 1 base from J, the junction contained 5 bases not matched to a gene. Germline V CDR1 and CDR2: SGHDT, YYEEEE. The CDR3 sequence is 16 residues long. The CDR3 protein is CASSLFRGRGTDTQYF. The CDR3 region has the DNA TGTGCCAGCAGCTTGTTCAGGGGGCGCGGCACAGATACGCAGTATTTT.

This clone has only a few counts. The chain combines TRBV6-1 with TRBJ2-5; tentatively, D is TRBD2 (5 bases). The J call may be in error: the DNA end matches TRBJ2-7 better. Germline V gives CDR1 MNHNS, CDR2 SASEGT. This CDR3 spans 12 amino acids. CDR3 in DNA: TGTGCCAGCATTCGGGGAGTCTACGAGCAGTACTTC. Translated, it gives CASIRGVYEQYF.

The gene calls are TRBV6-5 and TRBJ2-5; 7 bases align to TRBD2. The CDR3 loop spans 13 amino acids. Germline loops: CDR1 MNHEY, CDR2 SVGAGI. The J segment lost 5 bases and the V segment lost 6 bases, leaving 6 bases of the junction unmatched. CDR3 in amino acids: CASRRSGVETQYF. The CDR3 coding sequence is TGTGCCAGCAGGCGGAGCGGGGTGGAGACCCAGTACTTC.

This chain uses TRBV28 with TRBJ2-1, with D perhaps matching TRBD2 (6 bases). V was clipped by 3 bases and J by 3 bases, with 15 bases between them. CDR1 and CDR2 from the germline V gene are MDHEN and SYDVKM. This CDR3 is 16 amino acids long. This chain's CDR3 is CASSFRGSGLYNEQFF. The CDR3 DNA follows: TGTGCCAGCAGTTTTCGGGGGAGCGGACTCTACAATGAGCAGTTCTTC.

The CDR3 DNA follows: TGTGCCAGCAGCCCTTCCGGTCAGGGAAGACGCTACACCTTC. It codes for CASSPSGQGRRYTF. This chain uses TRBV7-2 with TRBJ1-2, with TRBD1 as a possible D gene (5 bases). V was shortened by 5 bases and J by 9 bases, with 19 bases between the two germline ends. The CDR3 extends over 14 amino acids. The germline gives CDR1 SGHTA, CDR2 FQGNSA. Filled out from reference TRBV7-2 and TRBJ1-2, the complete variable domain reads GAGVSQSPSNKVTEKGKDVELRCDPISGHTALYWYRQSLGQGLEFLIYFQGNSAPDKSGLPSDRFSAERTGGSVSTLTIQRTQQEDSAVYLCASSPSGQGRRYTFGSGTRLTVV.

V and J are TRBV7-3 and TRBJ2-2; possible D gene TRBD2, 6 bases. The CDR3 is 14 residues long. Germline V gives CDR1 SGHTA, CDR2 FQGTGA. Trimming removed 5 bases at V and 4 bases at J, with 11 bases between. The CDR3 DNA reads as TGTGCCAGCAGCCCCGGGGGAACCACCGGGGAGCTGTTTTTT. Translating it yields CASSPGGTTGELFF.

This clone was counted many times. The CDR3 DNA reads TGCGCCAGCAGCGAAAACTACTCTGGAAACACCATATATTTT. The encoded protein is CASSENYSGNTIYF. V usage is TRBV5-1 and J usage is TRBJ1-3; the D is unclear. CDR1 SGHRS and CDR2 YFSETQ come from the germline V gene. V was clipped by 4 bases and J by 0 bases, with 8 bases between them. The length of the CDR3 is 14 residues.

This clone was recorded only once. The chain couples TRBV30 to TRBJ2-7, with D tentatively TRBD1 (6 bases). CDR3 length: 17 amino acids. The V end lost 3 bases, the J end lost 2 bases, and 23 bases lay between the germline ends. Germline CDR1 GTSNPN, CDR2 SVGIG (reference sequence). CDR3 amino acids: CAWRTGRSLVVAYEQYF. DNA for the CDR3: TGTGCCTGGAGGACAGGACGAAGCCTTGTAGTCGCCTACGAGCAGTACTTC.

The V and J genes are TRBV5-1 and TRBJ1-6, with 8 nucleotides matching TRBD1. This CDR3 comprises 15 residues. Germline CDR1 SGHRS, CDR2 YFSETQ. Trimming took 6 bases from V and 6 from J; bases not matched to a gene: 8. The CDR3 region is CASKGQVEGNSPLHF. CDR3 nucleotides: TGCGCCAGCAAGGGACAGGTGGAAGGTAATTCACCCCTCCACTTT.

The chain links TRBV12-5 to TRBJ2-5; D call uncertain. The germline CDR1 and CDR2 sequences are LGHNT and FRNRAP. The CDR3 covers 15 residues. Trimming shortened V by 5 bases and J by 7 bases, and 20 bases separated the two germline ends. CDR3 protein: CASGHDRSPGSTQYF. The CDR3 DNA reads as TGTGCTAGTGGTCATGACCGGTCCCCGGGTTCGACCCAGTACTTC.

The CDR3 spells CASSLAYDTEAFF. In nucleotides, the CDR3 is TGTGCCAGCAGCTTGGCCTATGACACTGAAGCTTTCTTT. This sequence joins TRBV5-6 and TRBJ1-1, with no clear D. CDR3 length: 13 residues. Trimming cost V 0 bases and J 3 bases, with 6 bases left between them. Germline CDR1 SGHDT, CDR2 YYEEEE.

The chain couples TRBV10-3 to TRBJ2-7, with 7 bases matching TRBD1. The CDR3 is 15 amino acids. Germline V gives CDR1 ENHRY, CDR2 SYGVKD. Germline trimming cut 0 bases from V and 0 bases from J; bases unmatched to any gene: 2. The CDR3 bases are TGTGCCATCAGTGAGTCTTACAGGGGCTCCTACGAGCAGTACTTC. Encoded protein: CAISESYRGSYEQYF.

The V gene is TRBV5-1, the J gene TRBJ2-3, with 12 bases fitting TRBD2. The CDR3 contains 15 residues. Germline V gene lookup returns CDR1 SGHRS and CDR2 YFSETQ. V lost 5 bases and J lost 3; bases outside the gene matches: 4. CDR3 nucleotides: TGCGCCAGCAGTGCCGGACTAGCGGGGACAGATACGCAGTATTTT. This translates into CASSAGLAGTDTQYF.

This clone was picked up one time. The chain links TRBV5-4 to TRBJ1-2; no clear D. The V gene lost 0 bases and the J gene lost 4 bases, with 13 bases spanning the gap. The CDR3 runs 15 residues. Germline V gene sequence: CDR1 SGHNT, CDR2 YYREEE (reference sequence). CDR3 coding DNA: TGTGCCAGCAGCTTGGCGGGAGCAGGAGGCTATGGCTACACCTTC. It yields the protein CASSLAGAGGYGYTF.

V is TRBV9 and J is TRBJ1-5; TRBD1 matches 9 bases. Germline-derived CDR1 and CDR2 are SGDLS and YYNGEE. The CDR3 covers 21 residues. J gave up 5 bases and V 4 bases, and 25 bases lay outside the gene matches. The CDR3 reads CASSPTDGGQGLGAPHQPQHF. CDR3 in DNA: TGTGCCAGCAGCCCAACCGACGGGGGACAGGGCCTGGGAGCCCCTCATCAGCCCCAGCATTTT.

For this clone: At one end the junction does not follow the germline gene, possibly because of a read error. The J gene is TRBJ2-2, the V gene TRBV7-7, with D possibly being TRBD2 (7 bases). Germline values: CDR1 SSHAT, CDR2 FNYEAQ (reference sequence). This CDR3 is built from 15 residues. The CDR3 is CASSLSGGPTGELFF. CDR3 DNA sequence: TGTGCTAGCAGCTTATCCGGGGGGCCCACCGGGGAGCTGTTTTTT.

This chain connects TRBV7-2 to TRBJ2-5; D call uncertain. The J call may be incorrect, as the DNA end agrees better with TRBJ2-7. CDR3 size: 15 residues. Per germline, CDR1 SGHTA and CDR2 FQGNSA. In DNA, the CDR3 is TGTGCCAGCAGCTTAGCGCAGACCGTGGGCTACGAGCAGTACTTC. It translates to CASSLAQTVGYEQYF.

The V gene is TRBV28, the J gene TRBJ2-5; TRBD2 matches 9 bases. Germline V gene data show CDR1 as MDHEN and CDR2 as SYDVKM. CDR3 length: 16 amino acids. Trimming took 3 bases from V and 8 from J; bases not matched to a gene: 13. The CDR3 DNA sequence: TGTGCCAGCAGTTTTTCCGGGACTAGCCCCACAGGAACCCAGTACTTC. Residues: CASSFSGTSPTGTQYF.

The CDR3: CASSYLQGASYEQYF. CDR3 DNA: TGCGCCAGCAGCTACCTCCAGGGGGCTTCCTACGAGCAGTACTTC. The genes are TRBV5-1 and TRBJ2-7, with 8 bases that match TRBD1. The junction had 6 bases not matched to a gene; V was cut back by 3 bases and J by 1 base. The CDR3 is 15 amino acids. Germline loops: CDR1 SGHRS, CDR2 YFSETQ.

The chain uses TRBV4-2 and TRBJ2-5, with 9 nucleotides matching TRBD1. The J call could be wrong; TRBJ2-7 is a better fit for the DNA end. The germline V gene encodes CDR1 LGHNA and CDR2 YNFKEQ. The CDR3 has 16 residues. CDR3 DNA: TGTGCCAGCAGCTCCGATCGGGGACAGGGACCCGACGAGCAGTACTTC. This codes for CASSSDRGQGPDEQYF.